Shown below are 11 T cell receptor beta chains from a single sample sequenced in a study of T cell responses to AZD1222 COVID-19 vaccine. Method: immunoSEQ multiplex PCR; TCRdb's copy keeps in-frame clones and lacks some. This sample has roughly 130,000 clones, with roughly 92% found just once. The sequencing here drew on peripheral blood, taken on day 0 of AZD1222 vaccination. The receptors shown here come from an adult in good health.

The genes are TRBV27 and TRBJ1-5; no clear D gene. Trimming left V 2 bases short and J 5 bases short, with 7 bases between. From germline, CDR1 is MNHEY and CDR2 SMNVEV (reference sequence). This CDR3 contains 13 residues. The CDR3 nucleotides read TGTGCCAGCAGTTTAGTTTGGGATCAGCCCCAGCATTTT. This translates into CASSLVWDQPQHF.

This clone came up once. The CDR3 DNA is TGTGCCAGCTCACCACCGGGGGGCAGAGGGAACACCATATATTTT. This codes for CASSPPGGRGNTIYF. This chain connects TRBV18 to TRBJ1-3; tentatively, D is TRBD1 (6 bases). Germline loops: CDR1 KGHSH, CDR2 LQKENI. V dropped 0 bases and J dropped 7 bases, with 13 bases sitting between them. The CDR3 consists of 15 residues.

A single count supports this clone. V is TRBV7-9 and J is TRBJ1-5; D is ambiguous. The germline V gene has CDR1 SEHNR and CDR2 FQNEAQ (reference sequence). CDR3 length equals 15 residues. V dropped 6 bases and J dropped 5 bases, with 17 bases sitting between them. CDR3 protein: CASSRATGNDQPQHF. CDR3 bases: TGTGCCAGCAGTCGTGCGACGGGGAACGATCAGCCCCAGCATTTT.

The V call is TRBV7-2, the J call TRBJ2-7, with a tentative D call TRBD2 (6 bases). The germline V gene encodes CDR1 SGHTA and CDR2 FQGNSA. Trimming left V 7 bases short and J 2 bases short, with 18 bases between. The CDR3 sequence is 15 residues long. CDR3 sequence (DNA): TGTGCCAGCACTCACGCGGGGACGCTCGCCTACGAGCAGTACTTC. Residues: CASTHAGTLAYEQYF.

J is TRBJ1-2 and V is TRBV4-1; 7 bases map to TRBD1. Germline CDR1 and CDR2: MGHRA and YSYEKL. The CDR3 has 17 amino acids. Losses at the gene ends were 2 bases for V and 6 bases for J; bases not matched to a gene: 15. This CDR3 reads CASSQRLRGRGKDGYTF. CDR3 bases: TGCGCCAGCAGCCAAAGGCTAAGGGGCAGGGGGAAGGATGGCTACACCTTC.

This chain connects TRBV7-9 to TRBJ2-1, with no clear D. Germline V gives CDR1 SEHNR, CDR2 FQNEAQ (reference sequence). The CDR3 spans 15 residues. Trimming shortened V by 5 bases and J by 8 bases, and 19 bases separated the two germline ends. The CDR3: CASSPASYSTDEQFF. The CDR3 region has the DNA TGTGCCAGCAGCCCCGCTTCTTACTCGACGGATGAGCAGTTCTTC.

The gene calls are TRBV7-9 and TRBJ2-7; TRBD1 matches at 8 bases. There are 16 residues in the CDR3. Germline V gene sequence: CDR1 SEHNR, CDR2 FQNEAQ (reference sequence). J lost 0 bases, V lost 6 bases, and 10 bases had no gene match. Written as DNA, the CDR3 is TGTGCCAGCAGACGAAACAGGGGGGTGAGCTCCTACGAGCAGTACGTC. It yields the protein CASRRNRGVSSYEQYV.

CDR3 region: CASSPTPGTGGGQPQHF. Written as DNA, the CDR3 is TGTGCCAGCAGCCCCACCCCCGGGACAGGGGGCGGTCAGCCCCAGCATTTT. This sequence joins TRBV3-1 (or the pseudogene TRBV3-2) and TRBJ1-5; 12 bases match TRBD1. The germline CDR1 and CDR2 sequences are LGHDT and YNNKEL (reference sequence). J lost 6 bases, V lost 4 bases, and 10 bases had no gene match. This CDR3 spans 17 amino acids.

The gene calls are TRBV5-4 and TRBJ2-3; D may match TRBD1 or TRBD2 (5 bases each). Germline values: CDR1 SGHNT, CDR2 YYREEE (reference sequence). The V end lost 4 bases, the J end lost 4 bases, and 13 bases lay between the germline ends. This CDR3 region has 14 residues. DNA of the CDR3: TGTGCCAGCAGCCCCCAGAGGGGCGCAGATACGCAGTATTTT. Its translation is CASSPQRGADTQYF.

The chain recombines TRBV3-1 (or the pseudogene TRBV3-2) with TRBJ1-4, with TRBD1 matching 7 bases. CDR1 LGHDT and CDR2 YNNKEL come from the germline V gene (reference sequence). Losses at the gene ends were 6 bases for V and 8 bases for J; bases not matched to a gene: 6. The CDR3 consists of 13 residues. CDR3 sequence (DNA): TGTGCCAGCAGTTTCAGGGGGTACGAAAAACTGTTTTTT. Encoded protein: CASSFRGYEKLFF.

The V gene is TRBV7-3, the J gene TRBJ1-2; D not certain. The germline V gene encodes CDR1 SGHTA and CDR2 FQGTGA. Trimming shortened V by 5 bases and J by 8 bases, and 15 bases separated the two germline ends. The length of the CDR3 is 13 residues. This CDR3 is CASSGPALSGYTF. The CDR3 DNA follows: TGTGCCAGCAGCGGACCGGCATTATCGGGCTACACCTTC.